The rows below give T cell receptor beta chains drawn from one sample of a study of blood T cell repertoires in COVID-19. Method: immunoSEQ multiplex PCR; TCRdb's copy keeps in-frame clones and lacks some. The repertoire holds 350,000 to 450,000 clones, with 89% as singletons. Sequenced sample: PBMCs or T cells enriched from blood (not recorded which). All receptors come from a woman aged 25 to 39 who had recovered from COVID-19. Each CDR3 is given with its conserved first and last residue. Each record gives: J gene, D gene, V gene, clone size, CDR3 DNA, CDR3 protein. D genes are given only for firm matches. Size tells how often a clone was seen (once, few, many) or the class of an expanded clone, and some rows leave it out.

>TRBJ1-5|-|TRBV5-4|-
TGTGCCAGCAGCCCCGGGTCCATAGGGCCCCAGCATTTT
CASSPGSIGPQHF
>TRBJ2-4|TRBD2|TRBV7-9|-
TGTGCCAGCAGCTTGGGGCACGGACTAGAAAACATTCAGTACTTC
CASSLGHGLENIQYF
>TRBJ2-1|-|TRBV7-9|few
TGTGCCAGCAGCTTCCCCGGACAGCCCGCTGGCTACAATGAGCAGTTCTTC
CASSFPGQPAGYNEQFF
>TRBJ1-5|TRBD1|TRBV27|-
TGTGCCAGCAGTTCTCGGACAGGCCTTAGCAATCAGCCCCAGCATTTT
CASSSRTGLSNQPQHF
>TRBJ1-3|-|TRBV5-1|once
TGCGCCAGCAGCTTGACGCCGGGCTCTGGAAACACCATATATTTT
CASSLTPGSGNTIYF
>TRBJ2-5|-|TRBV24-1|-
TGTGCCACCAGTGATTTGCAGCTCGGGGAGACCCAGTACTTC
CATSDLQLGETQYF
>TRBJ1-1|-|TRBV3-1/TRBV3-2|-
TGTGCCAGCAGCCAAGATGGGGGGAGGGTAATGAACACTGAAGCTTTCTTT
CASSQDGGRVMNTEAFF
>TRBJ1-2|TRBD1|TRBV12-5|-
TGTGCTAGTGGTTTGACAACAGGGGGCTATGGCTACACCTTC
CASGLTTGGYGYTF
>TRBJ1-2|TRBD1|TRBV6-5|-
TGTGCCAGTTCGGGACAGGGGGTGTCTAACTATGGCTACACCTTC
CASSGQGVSNYGYTF
>TRBJ2-3|TRBD2|TRBV27|once
TGTGCCAGCAGTTTCCGCCCCCCACTCACTAGCGGGAGAAGGTTTGGAGATACGCAGTATTTT
CASSFRPPLTSGRRFGDTQYF
>TRBJ2-2|-|TRBV5-1|-
TGCGCCAGCAGCGCCCCGCTAGATTCTGGGGAGCTGTTTTTT
CASSAPLDSGELFF
>TRBJ2-7|TRBD2|TRBV28|-
TGTGCCAGCAGGCCCTTAGGGGGTAGCGGGAAATACGAGCAGTACTTC
CASRPLGGSGKYEQYF
>TRBJ1-1|-|TRBV15|-
TGTGCCACCAGCGCGTACACTGAAGCTTTCTTT
CATSAYTEAFF
>TRBJ2-3|TRBD2|TRBV27|-
TGTGCCAGCAAGGCGGGAGGGCCGCTAGATACGCAGTATTTT
CASKAGGPLDTQYF
>TRBJ2-1|TRBD2|TRBV7-3|-
TGTGCCAGCAGCTTGACAGGGCTAGCGGGAGGACTGGAGCAGTTCTTC
CASSLTGLAGGLEQFF
>TRBJ1-2|TRBD1|TRBV11-2|-
TGTGCCAGCAGACGTGGAAGGGGGGACAGGGATAGCTATGGCTACACCTTC
CASRRGRGDRDSYGYTF
>TRBJ2-1|TRBD2|TRBV19|once
TGTGCCAGTAGTATAATTAAAGGGACTAGCGCCATGAATGAGCAGTTCTTC
CASSIIKGTSAMNEQFF
>TRBJ1-2|-|TRBV5-4|-
TGTGCCAGCAGCTTGAATCCTTTTAATATGGGGCCTAGTGGCTACACCTTC
CASSLNPFNMGPSGYTF
>TRBJ2-1|TRBD2|TRBV7-2|-
TGTGCCAGCAGCCCGAGGGCGGGGGGGGCTCTGGATGAGCAGTTCTTC
CASSPRAGGALDEQFF
>TRBJ1-6|-|TRBV19|-
TGTGCCAGTAGACAGCCTAATTCACCCCTCCACTTT
CASRQPNSPLHF
>TRBJ1-1|-|TRBV5-6|-
TGTGCCAGCAGCTTTTGGACACCGAACACTGAAGCTTTCTTT
CASSFWTPNTEAFF
>TRBJ2-7|-|TRBV4-3|-
TGCGCCAGCAGCCGGGTGGAGGGAACCTACGAGCAGTACTTC
CASSRVEGTYEQYF
>TRBJ1-6|-|TRBV18|-
TGTGCCAGCGCCACTGAGGACTATTCACCCCTCCACTTT
CASATEDYSPLHF
>TRBJ1-5|TRBD1|TRBV5-1|once
TGCGCCAGCAGCTCCACCGAACACAGACAGGGCACCAGTCCGGATCAGCCCCAGCATTTT
CASSSTEHRQGTSPDQPQHF
>TRBJ2-7|-|TRBV27|many
TGTGCCAGCAGTAGGATAGGCGGGTCGTACGAGCAGTACTTC
CASSRIGGSYEQYF
>TRBJ1-1|TRBD1|TRBV14|-
TGTGCCAGCAGCAAGACAGGGGGAACTGAAGCTTTCTTT
CASSKTGGTEAFF
>TRBJ1-2|-|TRBV27|-
TGTGCCACCAATCCTAGGGGGAGGGGCTATGGCTACACCTTC
CATNPRGRGYGYTF
>TRBJ2-1|TRBD2|TRBV11-3|-
TGTGCCAGCAGCTTAGTAGCTAGCGGGTTCTACAATGAGCAGTTCTTC
CASSLVASGFYNEQFF
>TRBJ1-2|-|TRBV2|-
TGTGCCAGCAGTGTAAATGGAGATGGCTACACCTTC
CASSVNGDGYTF
>TRBJ2-5|-|TRBV12-1|-
TGTGCCAGCAGCTTTGCCCTAGCGGGAGTTGTGGAGACCCAGTACTTC
CASSFALAGVVETQYF
>TRBJ1-2|-|TRBV27|-
TGTGCCAGCAGTTTTGGAGGGATCGGGTATGGCTACACCTTC
CASSFGGIGYGYTF
>TRBJ1-1|TRBD1|TRBV2|-
TGTGCCAGCAGTGATAGAAGACAGGGTCCTGCTTTCTTT
CASSDRRQGPAFF
>TRBJ2-5|-|TRBV9|-
TGTGCCAGCAGCCCAGGTGTGACCCAGTACTTC
CASSPGVTQYF
>TRBJ1-1|TRBD1|TRBV5-4|-
TGTGCCAGCGGAAGAAAACAGGGGGCTCCGAACACTGAAGCTTTCTTT
CASGRKQGAPNTEAFF